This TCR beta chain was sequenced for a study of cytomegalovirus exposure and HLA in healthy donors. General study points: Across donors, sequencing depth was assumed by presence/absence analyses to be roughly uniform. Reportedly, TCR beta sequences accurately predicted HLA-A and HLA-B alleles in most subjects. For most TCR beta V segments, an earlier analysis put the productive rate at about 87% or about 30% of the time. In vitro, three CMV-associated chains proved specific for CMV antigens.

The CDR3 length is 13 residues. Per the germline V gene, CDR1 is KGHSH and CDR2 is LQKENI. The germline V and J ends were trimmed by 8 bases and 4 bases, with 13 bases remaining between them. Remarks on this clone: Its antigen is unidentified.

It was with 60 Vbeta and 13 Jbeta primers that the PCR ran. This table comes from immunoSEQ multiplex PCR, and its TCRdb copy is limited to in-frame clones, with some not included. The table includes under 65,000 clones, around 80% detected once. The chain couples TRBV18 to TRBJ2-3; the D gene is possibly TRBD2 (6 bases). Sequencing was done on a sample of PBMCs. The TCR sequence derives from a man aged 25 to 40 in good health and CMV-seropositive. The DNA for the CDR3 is TGTGCCAGCCTGGGGGGATCGGCAGATACGCAGTATTTT. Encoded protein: CASLGGSADTQYF.